This TCR beta chain originates from a study of metastatic and nonmetastatic thyroid tumors. Study-wide background: Repertoire comparison spanned blood and tumor or nodule tissue of malignant and benign thyroid patients.

TCRdb reprocessed the PCR reads via MiXCR. The data show just over 20,000 clones, roughly a third seen once. Trimming cost V 7 bases and J 4 bases, with 17 bases left between them. CDR3 length equals 14 residues. From germline, CDR1 is SNHLY and CDR2 FYNNEI. The entire patient cohort was treatment-naive prior to thyroid surgery. The J gene is TRBJ2-7, the V gene TRBV2; D perhaps matches TRBD1 (5 bases). The sample comprised tumor tissue. The sequence derives from a female donor with papillary thyroid cancer or a benign thyroid nodule (not recorded which). Some clones in this sample may be carry-over from other donors' samples. CDR3 bases: TGTGCCAGCACAGAGGACATGGTCTCGTACGAGCAGTACTTC. Translation: CASTEDMVSYEQYF.